Listed below are T cell receptor beta chains from one sample, sequenced in a study of Tregs in tolerant kidney transplant recipients. TCRdb's table, derived via immunoSEQ multiplex PCR, lists solely in-frame clones and lacks some. The sample has under 90,000 clones, about 91% seen once; the top ten hold roughly 1.5%. The source material was CD4+ T cells from blood (PBMCs), sampled 24 months after the transplant. The receptors stem from a human patient who received a combined kidney and bone marrow transplant. Some T cells may arise from the graft donor. CDR3s include the opening cysteine and the closing phenylalanine or tryptophan. A D gene is named only where the DNA matches it firmly. Rows give clone size only sometimes, using once, few, many, or a class for an expanded clone.

cdr3_length	v_call	d_call	clone_size	j_call	cdr3_aa	cdr3_nt
13	TRBV19	.	.	TRBJ1-6	CASSMIGNSPLHF	TGTGCCAGTAGTATGATCGGGAATTCACCCCTCCACTTT
16	TRBV5-6	.	.	TRBJ2-3	CASSWSPGPSTDTQYF	TGTGCCAGCAGCTGGTCTCCAGGGCCTAGCACAGATACGCAGTATTTT
15	TRBV10-3	.	.	TRBJ1-4	CAISAGGGDDEKLFF	TGTGCCATCAGTGCGGGGGGAGGGGATGATGAAAAACTGTTTTTT
13	TRBV14	.	once	TRBJ2-7	CASSRDMSYEQYF	TGTGCCAGCAGCCGGGACATGAGCTACGAGCAGTACTTC
16	TRBV7-2	TRBD2	once	TRBJ2-1	CASSLVAGGGYNEQFF	TGTGCCAGCAGCTTAGTCGCGGGAGGGGGCTACAATGAGCAGTTCTTC
15	TRBV4-1	TRBD1	once	TRBJ2-2	CASSQGQGASGELFF	TGCGCCAGCAGCCAGGGACAGGGGGCTTCCGGGGAGCTGTTTTTT
13	TRBV4-3	.	.	TRBJ1-4	CASSRQGGEKLFF	TGCGCCAGCAGCCGGCAGGGTGGTGAAAAACTGTTTTTT
13	TRBV5-1	.	.	TRBJ2-3	CASSFNRGDTQYF	TGCGCCAGCAGTTTCAACCGGGGAGATACGCAGTATTTT
15	TRBV9	TRBD1	.	TRBJ1-6	CASSVEGTGNSPLHF	TGTGCCAGCAGCGTAGAGGGGACAGGTAATTCCCCCCTCCACTTT
15	TRBV6-5	.	.	TRBJ1-2	CASSYAQGYDYGYTF	TGTGCCAGCAGTTACGCGCAGGGGTATGACTATGGCTACACCTTC
19	TRBV9	TRBD1	.	TRBJ2-5	CASSVARPFRDRDRKTQYF	TGTGCCAGCAGCGTAGCTAGGCCCTTTAGAGACAGGGATCGGAAGACCCAGTACTTC
13	TRBV6-5	.	.	TRBJ1-3	CASSTSSGNTIYF	TGTGCCAGCAGCACAAGTTCTGGAAACACCATATATTTT
19	TRBV4-2	TRBD1	.	TRBJ2-6	CASSQFPGQAASGANVLTF	TGTGCCAGCAGCCAATTCCCGGGACAGGCGGCTTCTGGGGCCAACGTCCTGACTTTC
19	TRBV4-3	.	.	TRBJ1-6	CASSQETARRRAYNSPLHF	TGCGCCAGCAGCCAAGAAACTGCTCGGAGGCGGGCCTATAATTCCCCCCTCCACTTT
15	TRBV7-6	.	.	TRBJ1-5	CASSPRQGNNQPQHF	TGTGCCAGCAGCCCCCGGCAGGGTAACAATCAGCCCCAGCATTTT
20	TRBV11-2	TRBD2	.	TRBJ2-1	CASSLDGGGFRVVGLNEQFF	TGTGCCAGCAGCTTAGACGGGGGGGGGTTCAGGGTGGTTGGTCTCAATGAGCAGTTCTTC
15	TRBV7-2	.	.	TRBJ1-2	CASSLIGRQVYGYTF	TGTGCCAGCAGCTTAATTGGTCGACAGGTTTATGGCTACACCTTC
19	TRBV7-9	TRBD1	.	TRBJ1-3	CASSARDRDPLGSGNTIYF	TGTGCCAGCAGCGCCCGGGACAGGGACCCCTTGGGCTCTGGAAACACCATATATTTT
12	TRBV6-6	.	.	TRBJ1-5	CASSYEGGPQHF	TGTGCCAGCAGTTACGAGGGAGGGCCCCAGCATTTT
15	TRBV30	TRBD2	.	TRBJ2-1	CASPSGEGLYNEQFF	TGTGCCTCCCCCTCGGGGGAGGGTCTCTACAATGAGCAGTTCTTC
17	TRBV4-3	.	.	TRBJ1-2	CASSQDAIRTFNYGYTF	TGCGCCAGCAGCCAAGACGCGATACGGACATTTAACTATGGCTACACCTTC
16	TRBV4-1	TRBD2	.	TRBJ2-5	CASSQGGLAGQETQYF	TGCGCCAGCAGCCAAGGTGGTCTAGCGGGGCAAGAGACCCAGTACTTC
14	TRBV9	TRBD2	.	TRBJ2-3	CASTIAGGRDTQYF	TGTGCCAGCACAATAGCGGGGGGCCGGGATACGCAGTATTTT
14	TRBV4-3	.	.	TRBJ2-1	CASSQVPGAGEQFF	TGCGCCAGCAGCCAAGTTCCAGGGGCAGGCGAGCAGTTCTTC
12	TRBV27	.	once	TRBJ1-5	CASGEFSQPQHF	TGTGCCAGCGGGGAGTTCTCTCAGCCCCAGCATTTT
12	TRBV29-1	TRBD1	.	TRBJ1-5	CSVGQGDQPQHF	TGCAGCGTCGGACAGGGGGATCAGCCCCAGCATTTT
16	TRBV7-9	TRBD1	.	TRBJ1-2	CASSSLRQGPNYGYTF	TGTGCCAGCAGCTCCCTTAGACAGGGCCCTAACTATGGCTACACCTTC
18	TRBV15	TRBD1	.	TRBJ2-3	CATSRTLRDRGTTDTQYF	TGTGCCACCAGCAGAACATTAAGGGACAGGGGGACCACAGATACGCAGTATTTT